Presented here are 10 T cell receptor beta chains from one specimen sequenced in a study of blood T cell repertoires in COVID-19. Some clones are missing from TCRdb's copy, which holds only in-frame ones; the method was immunoSEQ multiplex PCR. This sample has around 200,000 clones, with around 83% found just once. Sequenced input: peripheral blood. The receptors were gathered from a man aged 35 to 55 with active or convalescent COVID-19.

This clone has only one observation. The chain recombines TRBV18 with TRBJ1-1; D may be TRBD1 (5 bases). This CDR3 contains 17 residues. The germline gives CDR1 KGHSH, CDR2 LQKENI. Trimming removed 4 bases from V and 1 base from J, with 19 bases in between. CDR3 region: CASSQSVNRGGNTEAFF. Here the CDR3 DNA reads TGTGCCAGCTCACAATCCGTTAATAGGGGTGGGAACACTGAAGCTTTCTTT.

The CDR3 spells CASSDPSDRGLWCYGYTF. CDR3 nucleotides: TGTGCCAGCAGTGACCCTTCGGACAGGGGTTTATGGTGCTATGGCTACACCTTC. The genes are TRBV6-4 and TRBJ1-2; TRBD1 matches at 9 bases. The CDR3 totals 18 residues. The V and J ends lost 2 bases and 4 bases, in that order; junction bases with no gene match: 14. Per the germline V gene, CDR1 is MRHNA and CDR2 is SNTAGT.

The CDR3 nucleotides read TGTGCCAGCAGTGAAGGGCGGGGTCACCCGCTTTCACCCCTCCACTTT. It codes for CASSEGRGHPLSPLHF. The chain couples TRBV2 to TRBJ1-6; no clear D. CDR1 and CDR2 (germline): SNHLY, FYNNEI. Trimming pared 1 base from V and 9 bases from J, leaving 16 bases between. The CDR3 is 16 residues long. Using reference TRBV2 and TRBJ1-6 for the parts outside the CDR3, the full variable domain is EPEVTQTPSHQVTQMGQEVILRCVPISNHLYFYWYRQILGQKVEFLVSFYNNEISEKSEIFDDQFSVERPDGSNFTLKIRSTKLEDSAMYFCASSEGRGHPLSPLHFGNGTRLTVT.

The genes are TRBV30 and TRBJ1-5, with 7 bases identical to TRBD1. This CDR3 contains 14 residues. Germline CDR1 is GTSNPN and CDR2 is SVGIG (reference sequence). V lost 0 bases and J lost 7; bases outside the gene matches: 6. In DNA, the CDR3 is TGTGCCTGGAGTGTACAGGGGTTTTCCCAGCCCCAGCATTTT. Amino acid sequence: CAWSVQGFSQPQHF.

The chain couples TRBV4-3 to TRBJ2-1; TRBD2 matches 10 bases. CDR3 length: 16 amino acids. The ends lost 4 bases at V and 8 bases at J; junction bases unmatched: 11. Germline V gene sequence: CDR1 LGHNA, CDR2 YSLEER. The CDR3 spells CASSPEAGGYIHEQFF. The CDR3 DNA follows: TGCGCCAGCAGCCCGGAAGCGGGGGGGTATATACATGAGCAGTTCTTC.

This clone was counted once. The chain combines TRBV28 with TRBJ2-7; maybe TRBD2 (5 bases). Germline V CDR1 and CDR2: MDHEN, SYDVKM. This CDR3 contains 13 residues. Between the trimmed V and J ends, which lost 6 bases and 2 bases, there was a span of 11 bases. The CDR3 nucleotides read TGTGCCAGCAGCACCCTCGGGACCTACGAGCAGTACTTC. The encoded protein is CASSTLGTYEQYF.

This clone came up many times. This rearrangement joins TRBV28 to TRBJ1-5; 7 bases align to TRBD1. Germline CDR1 MDHEN, CDR2 SYDVKM. The CDR3 covers 14 residues. The V and J ends lost 10 bases and 0 bases, in that order; junction bases with no gene match: 6. The CDR3 sequence is CAILTGNSNQPQHF. The CDR3 nucleotides are TGTGCCATCCTGACAGGGAATAGCAATCAGCCCCAGCATTTT.

J is TRBJ1-2 and V is TRBV11-3; D perhaps matches TRBD1 (6 bases). The ends were cut back, 1 base at V and 0 bases at J, with 12 bases in the middle. The CDR3 covers 16 residues. Germline values: CDR1 SGHNT, CDR2 YENEEA. CDR3 region: CASSLVMDRSNYGYTF. The CDR3 DNA follows: TGTGCCAGCAGCTTAGTGATGGACAGATCTAACTATGGCTACACCTTC.

CDR3 nucleotide sequence: TGTGCCAGCAGTCCACCGGGACAGCGGAAGAACTATGGCTACACCTTC. It translates to CASSPPGQRKNYGYTF. The rearrangement uses TRBV2 and TRBJ1-2; 7 nucleotides align to TRBD1. Germline CDR1 SNHLY, CDR2 FYNNEI. The V and J ends lost 5 bases and 2 bases, in that order; junction bases with no gene match: 11. The CDR3 has 16 residues.

This rearrangement joins TRBV6-5 to TRBJ2-7; 10 bases fit TRBD1. V lost 5 bases to trimming and J lost 5 bases; unmatched junction nucleotides: 9. The CDR3 is 15 amino acids. Germline CDR1 and CDR2: MNHEY and SVGAGI. The CDR3 bases are TGTGCCAGCAGTCGAACCGGGACAGGGGCTAACGAGCAGTACTTC. Translation gives CASSRTGTGANEQYF.